These 9 T cell receptor beta chains came from one sample sequenced in a study of blood T cell repertoires in COVID-19. The table came from immunoSEQ multiplex PCR; TCRdb's copy has only in-frame clones and leaves some out. Seen here are 310,000 or so clones, roughly 87% observed once, and the top ten hold 2.2%. Sequencing input: peripheral blood. The receptors were sampled from a woman between 45 and 60 years old who had recovered from COVID-19.

This chain uses TRBV27 with TRBJ2-1, with 12 positions matching TRBD2. J gave up 6 bases and V 7 bases, and 7 bases lay outside the gene matches. Germline CDR1 and CDR2: MNHEY and SMNVEV (reference sequence). This CDR3 spans 15 amino acids. The DNA for the CDR3 is TGTGCCAGCATCTTATCGGGACTAGCGGGCAATGAGCAGTTCTTC. Amino acid sequence: CASILSGLAGNEQFF.

The gene calls are TRBV28 and TRBJ1-2; 7 nucleotides match TRBD1. Trimming at V came to 5 bases and at J to 5 bases, leaving 11 bases not matched to a gene. The CDR3 totals 15 residues. CDR1 and CDR2 from the germline V gene are MDHEN and SYDVKM. The CDR3 DNA follows: TGTGCCAGCAGTCCCTCGACAGGGAAGGTGTATGGCTACACCTTC. As protein: CASSPSTGKVYGYTF.

V usage is TRBV28 and J usage is TRBJ2-7, with D perhaps TRBD1 (6 bases). This CDR3 comprises 14 residues. V was trimmed by 2 bases and J by 4 bases, leaving 12 bases between them. CDR1 and CDR2 (germline): MDHEN, SYDVKM. DNA of the CDR3: TGTGCCAGCAGTTTAGAAGGGGGTCCTTACGAGCAGTACTTC. It codes for CASSLEGGPYEQYF.

This clone was observed a few times. The chain has TRBV9 and TRBJ1-6; possibly TRBD1 for D (5 bases). CDR1 is SGDLS and CDR2 is YYNGEE in the germline V gene. The CDR3 is 16 residues long. Trimming stripped 3 bases from V and 12 bases from J, with 22 bases between. As DNA, the CDR3 is TGTGCCAGCAGCGATCAGACAGACCCCACAAGATTACCCCTCCACTTT. Its protein product is CASSDQTDPTRLPLHF.

The CDR3 reads CASGFPTGFYGYTF. The CDR3 nucleotides are TGTGCTAGTGGTTTCCCGACAGGGTTCTATGGCTACACCTTC. The chain couples TRBV12-5 to TRBJ1-2; 7 bases match TRBD1. J was trimmed by 4 bases and V by 3 bases; bases with no gene match: 5. The CDR3 extends over 14 amino acids. Germline V gene sequence: CDR1 LGHNT, CDR2 FRNRAP. The variable domain in full, completed from reference TRBV12-5 and TRBJ1-2, reads DARVTQTPRHKVTEMGQEVTMRCQPILGHNTVFWYRQTMMQGLELLAYFRNRAPLDDSGMPKDRFSAEMPDATLATLKIQPSEPRDSAVYFCASGFPTGFYGYTFGSGTRLTVV.

This clone was seen a few times. The genes are TRBV19 and TRBJ2-2, with D unresolved. Germline V gene sequence: CDR1 LNHDA, CDR2 SQIVND (reference sequence). Trimming removed 4 bases from V and 1 base from J, with 13 bases in between. This CDR3 is 16 amino acids long. For the CDR3, the DNA is TGTGCCAGTAGTACCCCCGCCACGCGGAACACCGGGGAGCTGTTTTTT. Protein product: CASSTPATRNTGELFF.

As concerns this clone: A much more abundant neighbour one base away suggests this may be a read error. The CDR3 coding sequence is TGTGCCGGAAACAGGGATGGCTACACCTTC. Its protein product is CAGNRDGYTF. The chain recombines TRBV30 with TRBJ1-2; D is possibly TRBD1 (6 bases). Germline V gives CDR1 GTSNPN, CDR2 SVGIG (reference sequence). V lost 8 bases and J lost 6, with 10 bases in between. The CDR3 has 10 amino acids.

This chain uses TRBV7-3 with TRBJ1-2; the D gene is possibly TRBD1 (5 bases). Trimming stripped 4 bases from V and 3 bases from J, with 18 bases between. Germline CDR1 and CDR2: SGHTA and FQGTGA. This CDR3 region has 16 residues. CDR3 in amino acids: CASSSLKGPLDYGYTF. CDR3 bases: TGTGCCAGCAGCTCCCTTAAGGGGCCGCTTGACTATGGCTACACCTTC.

The V and J genes are TRBV27 and TRBJ1-2, with TRBD1 as a possible D gene (5 bases). Germline CDR1 reads MNHEY; CDR2 reads SMNVEV (reference sequence). With 0 bases removed from V and 7 bases from J, the gap between germline ends came to 12 bases. The CDR3 runs to 14 residues. The CDR3 spells CASSLSGDGGGYTF. The CDR3 DNA sequence: TGTGCCAGCAGTTTATCAGGTGACGGGGGTGGCTACACCTTC.